Shown below are 19 T cell receptor beta chains from a single sample sequenced in a study of cytomegalovirus exposure and HLA in healthy donors. The primer mix had 60 Vbeta and 13 Jbeta primers. Profiling relied on immunoSEQ multiplex PCR, and the TCRdb table lists in-frame clones only, not all of them. The sample carries around 150,000 clones, roughly 80% recorded once. The specimen sequenced was PBMCs. The receptors were gathered from a male donor in good health and CMV-seropositive.

This clone was seen a single time. The genes are TRBV5-1 and TRBJ1-6, with a possible D match to TRBD1 (5 bases). CDR1 SGHRS and CDR2 YFSETQ come from the germline V gene. The CDR3 consists of 14 residues. V lost 0 bases and J 10 bases, leaving 11 bases between the germline ends. The CDR3 region is CASSLDTGGSPLHF. The CDR3 DNA follows: TGCGCCAGCAGCTTGGATACAGGCGGCTCACCCCTCCACTTT.

The chain employs TRBV7-9 and TRBJ1-1; 9 nucleotides agree with TRBD1. Looked up from germline, CDR1 is SEHNR and CDR2 is FQNEAQ (reference sequence). The CDR3 totals 15 residues. After removal of 4 bases from V and 4 bases from J, the junction contained 7 bases not matched to a gene. The CDR3 sequence: CASSYPTGGVTEAFF. In nucleotides, the CDR3 is TGTGCCAGCAGCTACCCGACAGGGGGAGTCACTGAAGCTTTCTTT. Full variable domain (rest looked up from reference TRBV7-9 and TRBJ1-1): DTGVSQNPRHKITKRGQNVTFRCDPISEHNRLYWYRQTLGQGPEFLTYFQNEAQLEKSRLLSDRFSAERPKGSFSTLEIQRTEQGDSAMYLCASSYPTGGVTEAFFGQGTRLTVV.

The chain couples TRBV27 to TRBJ2-1; maybe TRBD1 (6 bases). V was shortened by 2 bases and J by 2 bases, with 10 bases between the two germline ends. The germline V gene encodes CDR1 MNHEY and CDR2 SMNVEV (reference sequence). The CDR3 covers 15 residues. CDR3 protein: CASSLAGAPYNEQFF. The CDR3 region has the DNA TGTGCCAGCAGTTTAGCAGGGGCCCCCTACAATGAGCAGTTCTTC.

The table lists this clone with a count of one. V usage is TRBV19 and J usage is TRBJ1-1, with D tentatively TRBD1 (6 bases). The CDR3 has 17 residues. CDR1 and CDR2 (germline): LNHDA, SQIVND (reference sequence). The ends were cut back, 3 bases at V and 0 bases at J, with 17 bases in the middle. DNA of the CDR3: TGTGCCAGTAGTATTGGGACACGGCGGTACATGAACACTGAAGCTTTCTTT. Residues: CASSIGTRRYMNTEAFF.

V gene TRBV7-2 combines with J gene TRBJ1-1; TRBD1 agrees at 7 bases. V trimming: 5 bases; J trimming: 0 bases; junction bases outside the gene matches: 6. The CDR3 has 15 residues. Germline V gene lookup returns CDR1 SGHTA and CDR2 FQGNSA. The CDR3 reads CASSAPGGMNTEAFF. In DNA form, the CDR3 reads TGTGCCAGCAGCGCTCCAGGGGGTATGAACACTGAAGCTTTCTTT.

This chain uses TRBV5-1 with TRBJ1-1; D remains ambiguous. Trimming took off 4 bases at V and 0 bases at J, with 7 bases between the two ends. Germline V gene lookup returns CDR1 SGHRS and CDR2 YFSETQ. The CDR3 runs to 13 residues. CDR3 amino acids: CASSGGLNTEAFF. CDR3 nucleotide sequence: TGCGCCAGCAGCGGAGGATTGAACACTGAAGCTTTCTTT.

This chain links TRBV7-6 with TRBJ2-3, with 11 bases fitting TRBD1. The CDR3 has 16 amino acids. Per germline, CDR1 SGHVS and CDR2 FNYEAQ. With 0 bases clipped from V and 6 bases from J, the junction kept 5 bases outside the gene matches. The CDR3 region has the DNA TGTGCCAGCAGCTTAGCGAGGGACAGGGGGATCGATACGCAGTATTTT. Translated, it gives CASSLARDRGIDTQYF.

V and J are TRBV19 and TRBJ1-1; D is uncertain. The CDR3 consists of 15 residues. The V and J ends lost 8 bases and 0 bases respectively, with 16 bases between them. The germline V gene has CDR1 LNHDA and CDR2 SQIVND (reference sequence). This CDR3 reads CASAEQPYMNTEAFF. The CDR3 DNA is TGTGCCAGTGCCGAACAGCCCTACATGAACACTGAAGCTTTCTTT.

The rearrangement links TRBV18 to TRBJ1-1, with a weak D call TRBD1 (5 bases). The germline V and J ends were trimmed by 4 bases and 3 bases, with 18 bases remaining between them. From germline, CDR1 is KGHSH and CDR2 LQKENI. The CDR3 extends over 16 amino acids. The CDR3 reads CASSRRGHSADTEAFF. The CDR3 nucleotides are TGTGCCAGCTCACGGAGGGGTCACTCTGCGGACACTGAAGCTTTCTTT.

The chain uses TRBV9 and TRBJ2-1; D is undetermined. Germline V CDR1 and CDR2: SGDLS, YYNGEE. The CDR3 extends over 13 amino acids. Trimming stripped 0 bases from V and 7 bases from J, with 8 bases between. The CDR3 DNA sequence: TGTGCCAGCAGCGTAGAGGTGACAAATGAGCAGTTCTTC. It encodes CASSVEVTNEQFF.

This chain uses TRBV2 with TRBJ2-2, with TRBD2 matching 10 bases. The CDR3 contains 17 residues. The ends lost 7 bases at V and 1 base at J; junction bases unmatched: 9. Germline CDR1 and CDR2: SNHLY and FYNNEI. The CDR3 loop reads CASTPRASGGNTGELFF. As DNA, the CDR3 is TGTGCCAGCACCCCCCGGGCTAGCGGGGGGAACACCGGGGAGCTGTTTTTT.

A few counts support this clone. The rearrangement links TRBV29-1 to TRBJ2-7; weak D call: TRBD2 (6 bases). Germline loops: CDR1 SQVTM, CDR2 ANQGSEA. The CDR3 sequence is 14 residues long. The ends were cut back, 6 bases at V and 4 bases at J, with 19 bases in the middle. The CDR3 loop reads CSVREARNHYEQYF. The DNA for the CDR3 is TGCAGCGTCAGGGAGGCTAGGAACCATTACGAGCAGTACTTC.

This chain uses TRBV10-3 with TRBJ1-1, with 10 bases matching TRBD1. The junction had 5 bases not matched to a gene; V was cut back by 5 bases and J by 5 bases. CDR1 is ENHRY, CDR2 SYGVKD, per germline. This CDR3 is 14 amino acids long. The CDR3 region is CAISPDRGDTEAFF. The CDR3 DNA reads as TGTGCCATCAGTCCGGACAGGGGGGATACTGAAGCTTTCTTT.

This rearrangement joins TRBV6-1 to TRBJ2-4; 12 bases line up with TRBD2. Germline V lookup: CDR1 MNHNS, CDR2 SASEGT. V trimming: 4 bases; J trimming: 7 bases; junction bases outside the gene matches: 11. CDR3 size: 17 residues. Here the CDR3 reads CASSATSGGRVFNIQYF. CDR3 coding DNA: TGTGCCAGCAGTGCTACTAGCGGGGGGAGAGTTTTTAACATTCAGTACTTC.

The chain links TRBV27 to TRBJ1-2, with a possible D match to TRBD1 (6 bases). The CDR3 is made up of 13 amino acids. The V and J ends lost 10 bases and 6 bases respectively, with 18 bases between them. Germline lookup yields CDR1 MNHEY and CDR2 SMNVEV (reference sequence). The CDR3 region has the DNA TGTGCCACCTATCGGGGGGGCCCGGATGGCTACACCTTC. It codes for CATYRGGPDGYTF.

The genes are TRBV7-7 and TRBJ2-7; TRBD1 aligns across 8 bases. Germline values: CDR1 SSHAT, CDR2 FNYEAQ (reference sequence). The CDR3 has 13 residues. The junction had 3 bases not matched to a gene; V was cut back by 6 bases and J by 2 bases. CDR3 loop: CASRQTGAYEQYF. CDR3 nucleotides: TGTGCCAGCAGGCAGACAGGGGCCTACGAGCAGTACTTC.

The CDR3 reads CASSPQQGPCTF. DNA for the CDR3: TGTGCCAGCAGTCCGCAACAGGGTCCCTGTACCTTC. V and J are TRBV27 and TRBJ1-2; D is possibly TRBD1 (6 bases). Trimming cost V 5 bases and J 14 bases, with 18 bases left between them. The CDR3 extends over 12 amino acids. Germline CDR1 MNHEY, CDR2 SMNVEV (reference sequence).

The rearrangement uses TRBV5-1 and TRBJ1-6, with TRBD1 matching over 7 bases. The CDR3 covers 15 residues. The V segment lost 1 base and the J segment 7 bases; nucleotides outside the gene matches: 5. Looked up from germline, CDR1 is SGHRS and CDR2 is YFSETQ. The CDR3 sequence is CASSLSQGVNSPLHF. CDR3 DNA: TGCGCCAGCAGCTTGAGCCAGGGGGTGAATTCACCCCTCCACTTT.

This chain links TRBV10-3 with TRBJ1-1; TRBD1 matches 9 bases. The germline gives CDR1 ENHRY, CDR2 SYGVKD. The CDR3 has 16 residues. The ends lost 6 bases at V and 6 bases at J; junction bases unmatched: 14. The CDR3 sequence: CAIRGSPGTGTAEAFF. CDR3 coding DNA: TGTGCCATCAGGGGAAGTCCCGGGACAGGGACGGCTGAAGCTTTCTTT.